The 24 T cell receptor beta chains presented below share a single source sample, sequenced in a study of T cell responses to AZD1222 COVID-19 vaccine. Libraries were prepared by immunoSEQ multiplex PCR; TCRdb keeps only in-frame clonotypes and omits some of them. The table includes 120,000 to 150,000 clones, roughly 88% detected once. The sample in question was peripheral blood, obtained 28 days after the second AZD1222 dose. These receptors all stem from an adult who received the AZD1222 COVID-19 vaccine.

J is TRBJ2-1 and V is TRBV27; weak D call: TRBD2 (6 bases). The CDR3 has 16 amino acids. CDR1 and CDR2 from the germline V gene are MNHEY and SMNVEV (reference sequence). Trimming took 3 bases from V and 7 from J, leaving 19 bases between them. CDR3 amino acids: CASSLGAGSLENEQFF. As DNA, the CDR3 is TGTGCCAGCAGTTTGGGTGCGGGAAGCCTTGAAAATGAGCAGTTCTTC.

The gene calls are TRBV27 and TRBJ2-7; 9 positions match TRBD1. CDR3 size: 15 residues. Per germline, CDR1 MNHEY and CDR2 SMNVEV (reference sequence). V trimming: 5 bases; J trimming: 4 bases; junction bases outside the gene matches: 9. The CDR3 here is CASSLHGQGRYEQYF. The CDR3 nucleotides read TGTGCCAGCAGTCTACACGGACAGGGGAGGTACGAGCAGTACTTC.

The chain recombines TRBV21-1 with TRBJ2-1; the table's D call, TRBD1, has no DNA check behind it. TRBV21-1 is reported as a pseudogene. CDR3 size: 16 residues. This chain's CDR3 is CASNTPFYRSETEQFF. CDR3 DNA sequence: TGTGCCAGCAACACACCATTCTACAGGTCCGAAACTGAGCAGTTCTTC.

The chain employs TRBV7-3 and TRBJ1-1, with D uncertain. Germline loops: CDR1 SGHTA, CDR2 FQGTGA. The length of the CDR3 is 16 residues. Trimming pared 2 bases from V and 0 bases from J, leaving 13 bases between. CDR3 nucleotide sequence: TGTGCCAGCAGCTTATTCGGCACCCCCATGAACACTGAAGCTTTCTTT. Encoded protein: CASSLFGTPMNTEAFF. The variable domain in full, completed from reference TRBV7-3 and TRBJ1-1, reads GAGVSQTPSNKVTEKGKYVELRCDPISGHTALYWYRQSLGQGPEFLIYFQGTGAADDSGLPNDRFFAVRPEGSVSTLKIQRTERGDSAVYLCASSLFGTPMNTEAFFGQGTRLTVV.

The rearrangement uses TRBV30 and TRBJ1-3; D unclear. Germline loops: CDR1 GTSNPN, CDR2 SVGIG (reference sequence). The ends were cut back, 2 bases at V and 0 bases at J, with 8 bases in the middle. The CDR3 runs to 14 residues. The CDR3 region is CAWSPGSSGNTIYF. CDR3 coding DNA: TGTGCCTGGAGTCCAGGTTCCTCTGGAAACACCATATATTTT.

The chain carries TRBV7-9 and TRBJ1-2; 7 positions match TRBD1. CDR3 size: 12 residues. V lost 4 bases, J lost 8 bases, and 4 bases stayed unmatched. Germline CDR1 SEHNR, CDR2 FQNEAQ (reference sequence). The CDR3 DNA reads TGTGCCAGCAGCTCGGGACAGTCCGGCTACACCTTC. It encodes CASSSGQSGYTF.

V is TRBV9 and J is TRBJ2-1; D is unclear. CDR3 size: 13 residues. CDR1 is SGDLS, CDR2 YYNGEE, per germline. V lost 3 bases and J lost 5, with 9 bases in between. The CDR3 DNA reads TGTGCCAGCAGCGAGGCGGACCACAATGAGCAGTTCTTC. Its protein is CASSEADHNEQFF.

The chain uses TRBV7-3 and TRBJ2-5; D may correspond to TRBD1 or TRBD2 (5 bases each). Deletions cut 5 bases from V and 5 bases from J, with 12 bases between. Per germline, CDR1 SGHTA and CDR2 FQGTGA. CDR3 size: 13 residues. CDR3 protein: CASSPGPRETQYF. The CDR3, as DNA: TGTGCCAGCAGCCCGGGACCCCGGGAGACCCAGTACTTC. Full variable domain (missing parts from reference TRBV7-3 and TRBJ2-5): GAGVSQTPSNKVTEKGKYVELRCDPISGHTALYWYRQSLGQGPEFLIYFQGTGAADDSGLPNDRFFAVRPEGSVSTLKIQRTERGDSAVYLCASSPGPRETQYFGPGTRLLVL.

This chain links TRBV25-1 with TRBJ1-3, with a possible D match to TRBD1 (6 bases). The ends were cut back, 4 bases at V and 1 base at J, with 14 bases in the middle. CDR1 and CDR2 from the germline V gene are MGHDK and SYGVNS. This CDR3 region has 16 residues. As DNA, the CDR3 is TGTGCCAGCAGTGCAAACCAACAGGGATCTGGAAACACCATATATTTT. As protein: CASSANQQGSGNTIYF.

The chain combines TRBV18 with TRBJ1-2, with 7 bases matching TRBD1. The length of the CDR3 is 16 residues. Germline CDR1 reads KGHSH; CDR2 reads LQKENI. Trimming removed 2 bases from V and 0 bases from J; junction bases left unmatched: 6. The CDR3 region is CASSPAGQAPNYGYTF. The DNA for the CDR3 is TGTGCCAGCTCACCAGCCGGACAGGCGCCTAACTATGGCTACACCTTC.

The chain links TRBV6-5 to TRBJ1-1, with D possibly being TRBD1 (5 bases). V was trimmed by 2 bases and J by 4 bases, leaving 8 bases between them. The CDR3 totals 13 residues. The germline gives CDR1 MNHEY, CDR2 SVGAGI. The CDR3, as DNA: TGTGCCAGCAGTTACGGGGGGGGCACTGAAGCTTTCTTT. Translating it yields CASSYGGGTEAFF.

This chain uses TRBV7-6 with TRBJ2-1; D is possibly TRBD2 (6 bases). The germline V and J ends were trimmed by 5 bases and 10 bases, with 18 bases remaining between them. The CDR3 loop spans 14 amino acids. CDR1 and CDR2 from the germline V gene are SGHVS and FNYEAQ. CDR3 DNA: TGTGCCAGCAGCCCGGTGGGACTTGCTCGAGAGCAGTTCTTC. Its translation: CASSPVGLAREQFF.

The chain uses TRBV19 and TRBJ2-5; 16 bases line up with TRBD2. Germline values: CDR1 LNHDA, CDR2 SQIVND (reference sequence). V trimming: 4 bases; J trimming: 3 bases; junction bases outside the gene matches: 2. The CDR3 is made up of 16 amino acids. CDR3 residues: CASSKGLAGGEETQYF. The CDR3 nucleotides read TGTGCCAGTAGTAAGGGACTAGCGGGGGGGGAAGAGACCCAGTACTTC.

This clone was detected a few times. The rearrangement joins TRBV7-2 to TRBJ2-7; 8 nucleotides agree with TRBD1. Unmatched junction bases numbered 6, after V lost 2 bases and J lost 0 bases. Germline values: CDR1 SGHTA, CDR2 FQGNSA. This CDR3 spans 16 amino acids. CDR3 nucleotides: TGTGCCAGCAGCTTAACCGGGACAGGTCTCTCCTACGAGCAGTACTTC. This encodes CASSLTGTGLSYEQYF.

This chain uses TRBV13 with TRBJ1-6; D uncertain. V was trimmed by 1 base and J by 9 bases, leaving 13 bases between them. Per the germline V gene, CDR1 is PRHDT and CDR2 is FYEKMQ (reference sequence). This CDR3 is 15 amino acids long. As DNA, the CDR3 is TGTGCCAGCAGCTTAGTTAATGGGGTCGGTTCACCCCTCCACTTT. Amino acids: CASSLVNGVGSPLHF.

The CDR3 region has the DNA TGTGCCAGCAGCCAACTTGGCGGGAGTTCGAATGAGCAGTTCTTC. This translates into CASSQLGGSSNEQFF. The chain carries TRBV6-5 and TRBJ2-1; 7 bases match TRBD2. The ends lost 6 bases at V and 7 bases at J; junction bases unmatched: 12. The germline V gene encodes CDR1 MNHEY and CDR2 SVGAGI. The CDR3 contains 15 residues.

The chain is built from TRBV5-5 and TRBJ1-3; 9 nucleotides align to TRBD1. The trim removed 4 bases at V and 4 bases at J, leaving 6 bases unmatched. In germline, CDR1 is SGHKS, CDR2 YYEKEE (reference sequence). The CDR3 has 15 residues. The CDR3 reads CASSVTGGLGNTIYF. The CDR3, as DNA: TGTGCCAGCAGCGTGACAGGGGGATTAGGAAACACCATATATTTT.

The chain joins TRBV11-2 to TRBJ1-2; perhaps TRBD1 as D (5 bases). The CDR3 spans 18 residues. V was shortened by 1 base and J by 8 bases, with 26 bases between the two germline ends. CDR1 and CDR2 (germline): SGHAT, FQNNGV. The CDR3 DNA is TGTGCCAGCAGCTTAGGTTGGCAGGGTTCAGGGACTGGCTCAGGCTACACCTTC. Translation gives CASSLGWQGSGTGSGYTF.

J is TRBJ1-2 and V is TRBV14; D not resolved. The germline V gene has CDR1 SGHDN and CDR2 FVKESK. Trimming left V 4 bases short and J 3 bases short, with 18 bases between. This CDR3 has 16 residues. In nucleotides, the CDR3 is TGTGCCAGCAGCCCGCGACTGCCAGCAGGCCACTATGGCTACACCTTC. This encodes CASSPRLPAGHYGYTF.

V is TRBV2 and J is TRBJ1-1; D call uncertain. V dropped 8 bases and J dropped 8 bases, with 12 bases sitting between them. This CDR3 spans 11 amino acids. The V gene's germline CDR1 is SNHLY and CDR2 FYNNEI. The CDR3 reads CASLQETEAFF. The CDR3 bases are TGTGCCAGCCTCCAGGAGACCGAAGCTTTCTTT.

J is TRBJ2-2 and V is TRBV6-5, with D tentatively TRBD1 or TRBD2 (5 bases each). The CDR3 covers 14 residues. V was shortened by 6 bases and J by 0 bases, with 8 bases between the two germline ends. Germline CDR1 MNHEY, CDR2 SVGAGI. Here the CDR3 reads CASRGTANTGELFF. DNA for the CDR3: TGTGCCAGCAGGGGGACCGCGAACACCGGGGAGCTGTTTTTT.

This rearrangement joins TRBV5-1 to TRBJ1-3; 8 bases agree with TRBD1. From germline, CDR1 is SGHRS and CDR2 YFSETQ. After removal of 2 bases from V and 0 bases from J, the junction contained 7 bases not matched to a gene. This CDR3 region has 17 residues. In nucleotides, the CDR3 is TGCGCCAGCAGCTTCTGGGGACAGGAACCCTCTGGAAACACCATATATTTT. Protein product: CASSFWGQEPSGNTIYF.

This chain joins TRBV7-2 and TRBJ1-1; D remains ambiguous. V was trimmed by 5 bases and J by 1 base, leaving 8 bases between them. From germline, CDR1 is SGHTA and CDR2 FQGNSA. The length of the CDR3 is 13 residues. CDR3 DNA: TGTGCCAGCAGCCCCGGGAGGAACACTGAAGCTTTCTTT. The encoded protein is CASSPGRNTEAFF.

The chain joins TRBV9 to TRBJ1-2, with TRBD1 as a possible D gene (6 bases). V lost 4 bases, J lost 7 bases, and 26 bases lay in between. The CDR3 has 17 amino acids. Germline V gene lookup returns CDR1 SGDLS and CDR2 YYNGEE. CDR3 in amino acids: CASSPLAGDPPLGGYTF. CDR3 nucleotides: TGTGCCAGCAGCCCCCTTGCAGGGGACCCTCCCCTGGGTGGCTACACCTTC.